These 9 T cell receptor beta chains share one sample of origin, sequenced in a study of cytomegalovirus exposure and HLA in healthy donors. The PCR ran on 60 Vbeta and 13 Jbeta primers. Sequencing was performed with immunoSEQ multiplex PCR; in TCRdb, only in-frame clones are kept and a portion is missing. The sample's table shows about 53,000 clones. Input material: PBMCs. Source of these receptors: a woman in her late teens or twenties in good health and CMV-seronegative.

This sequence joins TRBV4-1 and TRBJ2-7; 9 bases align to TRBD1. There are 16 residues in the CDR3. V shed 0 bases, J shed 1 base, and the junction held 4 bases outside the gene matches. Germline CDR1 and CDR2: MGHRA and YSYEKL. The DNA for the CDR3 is TGCGCCAGCAGCCAAGATCGGGGACAGGGATCCTACGAGCAGTACTTC. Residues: CASSQDRGQGSYEQYF.

CDR3 protein: CASSIRTGEAFF. The CDR3 DNA follows: TGTGCCAGCAGCATTCGAACAGGTGAAGCTTTCTTT. The rearrangement links TRBV5-4 to TRBJ1-1; D may be TRBD1 (5 bases). V was clipped by 4 bases and J by 7 bases, with 11 bases between them. The germline V gene has CDR1 SGHNT and CDR2 YYREEE (reference sequence). The CDR3 consists of 12 residues.

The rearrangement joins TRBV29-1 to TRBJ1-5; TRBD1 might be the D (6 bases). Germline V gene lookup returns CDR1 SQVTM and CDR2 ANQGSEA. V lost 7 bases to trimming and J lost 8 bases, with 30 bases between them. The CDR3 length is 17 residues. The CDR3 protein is CSAPGYRVARTIEPQHF. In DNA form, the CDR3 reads TGCAGCGCCCCAGGGTACAGGGTGGCGCGTACAATCGAGCCCCAGCATTTT.

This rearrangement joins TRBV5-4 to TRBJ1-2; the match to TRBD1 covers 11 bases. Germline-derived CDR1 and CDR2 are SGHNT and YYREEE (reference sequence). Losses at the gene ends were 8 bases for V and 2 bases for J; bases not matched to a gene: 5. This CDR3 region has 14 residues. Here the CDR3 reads CARVGQGANYGYTF. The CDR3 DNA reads TGTGCCAGAGTCGGACAGGGGGCCAACTATGGCTACACCTTC.

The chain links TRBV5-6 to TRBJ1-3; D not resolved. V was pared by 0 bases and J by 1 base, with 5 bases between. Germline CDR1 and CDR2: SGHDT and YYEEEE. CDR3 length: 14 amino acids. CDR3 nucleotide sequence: TGTGCCAGCAGCTTGGTCCCTTCTGGAAACACCATATATTTT. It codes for CASSLVPSGNTIYF.

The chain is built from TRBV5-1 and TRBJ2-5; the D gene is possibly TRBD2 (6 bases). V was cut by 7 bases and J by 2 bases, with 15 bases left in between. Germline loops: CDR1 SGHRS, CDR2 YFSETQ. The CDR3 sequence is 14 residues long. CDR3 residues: CASQTGTRQETQYF. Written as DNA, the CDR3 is TGCGCCAGCCAGACGGGGACTCGGCAAGAGACCCAGTACTTC.

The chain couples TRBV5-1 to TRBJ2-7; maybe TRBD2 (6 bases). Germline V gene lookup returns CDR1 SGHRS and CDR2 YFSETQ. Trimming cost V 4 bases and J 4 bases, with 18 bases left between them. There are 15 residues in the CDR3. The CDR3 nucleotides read TGCGCCAGCAGCCCGGAGACGGGAGAAAGGTACGAGCAGTACTTC. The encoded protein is CASSPETGERYEQYF.

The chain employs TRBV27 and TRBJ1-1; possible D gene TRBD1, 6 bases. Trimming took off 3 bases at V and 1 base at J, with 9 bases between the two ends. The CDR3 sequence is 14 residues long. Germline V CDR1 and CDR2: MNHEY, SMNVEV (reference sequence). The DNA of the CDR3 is TGTGCCAGCAGTTTCAGGACAGCGAACACTGAAGCTTTCTTT. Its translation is CASSFRTANTEAFF.

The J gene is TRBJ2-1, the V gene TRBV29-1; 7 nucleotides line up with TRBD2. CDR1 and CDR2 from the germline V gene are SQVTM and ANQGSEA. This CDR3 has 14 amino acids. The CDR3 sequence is CSGEGGSSYNEQFF. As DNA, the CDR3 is TGCAGTGGGGAGGGAGGGAGCTCCTACAATGAGCAGTTCTTC.